The rows below give T cell receptor beta chains drawn from one sample of a study of beta chain features in type 1 diabetes. The repertoire was sequenced with immunoSEQ multiplex PCR; TCRdb's copy has only in-frame clones and lacks some. The sample consists of 35,000 to 50,000 clones, roughly 50% of them appearing once. Sequencing was carried out using stem cell memory CD4+ T cells from blood. All receptors come from a woman in her twenties or thirties in good health. The CDR3 runs from the conserved cysteine through the conserved F or W. The order of the fields is J gene, clone size, D gene, V gene, CDR3 protein, CDR3 DNA. The D gene is left open where the match is weak. Expanded clones are given a class, and other clones once, few, many or no size at all.

TRBJ1-6 | - | - | TRBV4-2 | CASSQEWRGAVNSPLHF | TGTGCCAGCAGCCAAGAGTGGAGGGGCGCGGTTAATTCACCCCTCCACTTT
TRBJ2-3 | - | - | TRBV5-1 | CASSETNPTDTQYF | TGCGCCAGCAGCGAGACAAATCCCACAGATACGCAGTATTTT
TRBJ2-7 | - | - | TRBV11-2 | CASSLGSLVGSFYEQYF | TGTGCCAGCAGCCTCGGGAGTCTAGTCGGGAGCTTCTACGAGCAGTACTTC
TRBJ2-1 | few | TRBD2 | TRBV28 | CASSFGLGAGGHNEQFF | TGTGCCAGCAGTTTCGGGCTGGGAGCGGGAGGACACAATGAGCAGTTCTTC
TRBJ2-2 | once | - | TRBV5-1 | CASSPIPGHAGELFF | TGCGCCAGCAGCCCTATCCCAGGGCACGCCGGGGAGCTGTTTTTT
TRBJ1-2 | few | - | TRBV29-1 | CSAKGGSNLYGYTF | TGCAGTGCCAAAGGGGGTTCGAACCTCTATGGCTACACCTTC
TRBJ1-5 | - | - | TRBV30 | CAWSVQGALMGNQPQHF | TGTGCCTGGAGTGTACAGGGAGCTCTAATGGGCAATCAGCCCCAGCATTTT
TRBJ2-7 | - | - | TRBV4-1 | CASSHPRRIYEQYF | TGCGCCAGCAGCCACCCTAGGAGGATCTACGAGCAGTACTTC
TRBJ2-7 | few | - | TRBV7-2 | CASSRDSSSYEQYF | TGTGCCAGCAGCCGGGACTCGAGCTCCTACGAGCAGTACTTC
TRBJ2-2 | - | TRBD1 | TRBV7-2 | CASSPLTGGPGELFF | TGTGCCAGCAGCCCTCTGACAGGGGGTCCCGGGGAGCTGTTTTTT
TRBJ1-2 | - | TRBD1 | TRBV4-1 | CASSYNQGAPLGYTF | TGCGCCAGCAGCTACAACCAGGGGGCCCCATTGGGCTACACCTTC
TRBJ1-4 | - | - | TRBV30 | CAWTPGGKLFF | TGTGCCTGGACCCCCGGGGGAAAACTGTTTTTT
TRBJ2-1 | - | TRBD2 | TRBV18 | CASSQTSGPSSYNEQFF | TGTGCCAGCTCTCAGACTAGCGGGCCCTCCTCCTACAATGAGCAGTTCTTC
TRBJ1-5 | - | - | TRBV25-1 | CASSEGSGASDQPQHF | TGTGCCAGCAGTGAAGGGTCAGGGGCTAGTGATCAGCCCCAGCATTTT
TRBJ2-3 | few | TRBD1 | TRBV5-4 | CASGTGGSDTQYF | TGTGCCAGCGGGACAGGGGGGTCAGATACGCAGTATTTT
TRBJ1-2 | few | - | TRBV5-1 | CASSFVSGLDVNYGYTF | TGCGCCAGCAGCTTCGTCTCAGGGCTGGATGTCAACTATGGCTACACCTTC
TRBJ1-1 | - | - | TRBV11-2 | CASRQGHQNTEAFF | TGTGCCAGCAGACAGGGACACCAGAACACTGAAGCTTTCTTT
TRBJ2-1 | once | - | TRBV5-6 | CASSLAVGVSSYNEQFF | TGTGCCAGCAGCTTGGCCGTCGGGGTGTCCTCCTACAATGAGCAGTTCTTC
TRBJ2-5 | - | - | TRBV6-5 | CASSPYRGGQETQYF | TGTGCCAGCAGCCCATACCGCGGCGGCCAAGAGACCCAGTACTTC
TRBJ2-5 | - | - | TRBV19 | CASSITSQRETQYF | TGTGCCAGTAGTATAACTAGCCAGAGGGAGACCCAGTACTTC
TRBJ2-5 | - | - | TRBV25-1 | CASSDPVPGTQYF | TGTGCCAGCAGTGATCCAGTACCTGGGACCCAGTACTTC
TRBJ2-7 | - | - | TRBV28 | CASTSGVSYEQYF | TGTGCCAGTACGTCCGGGGTCTCCTACGAGCAGTACTTC
TRBJ2-2 | - | TRBD1 | TRBV7-2 | CASSAHLGTGGSGELFF | TGTGCCAGCAGCGCACACCTCGGGACAGGGGGCTCCGGGGAGCTGTTTTTT
TRBJ2-7 | - | - | TRBV18 | CASSPPNGRDYEQYF | TGTGCCAGCTCACCGCCCAACGGCAGGGACTACGAGCAGTACTTC